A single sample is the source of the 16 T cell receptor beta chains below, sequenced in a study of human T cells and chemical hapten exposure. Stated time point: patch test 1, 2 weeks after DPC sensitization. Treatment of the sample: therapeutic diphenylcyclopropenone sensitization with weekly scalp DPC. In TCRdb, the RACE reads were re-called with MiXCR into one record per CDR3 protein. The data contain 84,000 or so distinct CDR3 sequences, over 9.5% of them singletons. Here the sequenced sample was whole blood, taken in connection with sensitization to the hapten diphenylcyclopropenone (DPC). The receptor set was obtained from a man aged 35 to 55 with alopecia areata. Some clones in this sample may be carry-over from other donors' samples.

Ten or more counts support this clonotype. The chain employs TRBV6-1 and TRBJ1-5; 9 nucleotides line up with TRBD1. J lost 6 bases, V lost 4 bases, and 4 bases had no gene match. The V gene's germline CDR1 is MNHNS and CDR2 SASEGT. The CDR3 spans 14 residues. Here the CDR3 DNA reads TGTGCCAGCAGTGGGACAGGGGTCGGTCAGCCCCAGCATTTT. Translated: CASSGTGVGQPQHF.

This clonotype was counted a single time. The DNA of the CDR3 is TGTGCCAGCAGTTTACTCCGGGAGAGTGAGCAGTTCTTC. Translated: CASSLLRESEQFF. The V and J genes are TRBV12-3 or TRBV12-4 and TRBJ2-1; TRBD2 is a possible D gene (6 bases). The length of the CDR3 is 13 residues. The V gene lost 2 bases and the J gene lost 9 bases, with 11 bases spanning the gap.

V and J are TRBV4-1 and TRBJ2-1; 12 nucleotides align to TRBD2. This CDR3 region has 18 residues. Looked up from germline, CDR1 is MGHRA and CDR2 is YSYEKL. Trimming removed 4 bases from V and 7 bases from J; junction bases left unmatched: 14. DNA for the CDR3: TGCGCCAGCAGCCGTCAAGAGGGCGAACTAGCGGGAGGTAATGAGCAGTTCTTC. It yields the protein CASSRQEGELAGGNEQFF.

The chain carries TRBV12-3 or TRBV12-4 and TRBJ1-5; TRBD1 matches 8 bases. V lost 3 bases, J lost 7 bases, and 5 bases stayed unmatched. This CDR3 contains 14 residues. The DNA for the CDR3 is TGTGCCAGCAGTTTGGCAGGGGGCCGGCAGCCCCAGCATTTT. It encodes CASSLAGGRQPQHF.

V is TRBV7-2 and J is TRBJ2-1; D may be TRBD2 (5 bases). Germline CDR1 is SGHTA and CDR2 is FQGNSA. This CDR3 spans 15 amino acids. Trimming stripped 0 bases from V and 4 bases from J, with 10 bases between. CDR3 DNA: TGTGCCAGCAGCTTAGCTCGGGGAGTATACAATGAGCAGTTCTTC. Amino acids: CASSLARGVYNEQFF.

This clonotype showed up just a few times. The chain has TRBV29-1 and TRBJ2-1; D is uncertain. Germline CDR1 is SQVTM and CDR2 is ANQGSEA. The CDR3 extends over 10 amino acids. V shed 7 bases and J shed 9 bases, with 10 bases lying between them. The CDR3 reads CSASNGEQFF. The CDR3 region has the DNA TGCAGCGCGAGTAATGGTGAGCAGTTCTTC.

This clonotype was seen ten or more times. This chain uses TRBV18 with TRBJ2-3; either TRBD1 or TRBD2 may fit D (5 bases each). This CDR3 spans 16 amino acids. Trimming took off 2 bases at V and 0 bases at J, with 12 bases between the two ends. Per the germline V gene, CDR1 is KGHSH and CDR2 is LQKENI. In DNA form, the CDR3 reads TGTGCCAGCTCACCAAATGCCCGGGACAGCACAGATACGCAGTATTTT. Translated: CASSPNARDSTDTQYF.

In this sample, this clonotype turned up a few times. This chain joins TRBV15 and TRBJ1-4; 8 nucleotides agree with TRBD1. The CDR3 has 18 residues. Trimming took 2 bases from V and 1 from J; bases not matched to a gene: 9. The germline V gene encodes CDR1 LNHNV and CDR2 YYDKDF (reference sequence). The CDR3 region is CATSRTGKDRVTNEKLFF. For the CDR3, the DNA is TGTGCCACCAGCAGAACCGGGAAGGACAGGGTAACTAATGAAAAACTGTTTTTT.

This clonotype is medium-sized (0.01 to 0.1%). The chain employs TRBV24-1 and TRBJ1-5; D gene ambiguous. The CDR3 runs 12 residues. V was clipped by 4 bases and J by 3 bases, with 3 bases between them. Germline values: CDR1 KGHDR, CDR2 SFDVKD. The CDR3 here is CATSDFNQPQHF. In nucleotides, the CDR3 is TGTGCCACCAGTGACTTCAATCAGCCCCAGCATTTT.

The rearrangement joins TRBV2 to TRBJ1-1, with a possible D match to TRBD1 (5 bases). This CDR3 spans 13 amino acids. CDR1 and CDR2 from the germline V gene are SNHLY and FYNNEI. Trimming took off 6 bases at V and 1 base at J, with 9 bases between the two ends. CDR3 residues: CASSSTENTEAFF. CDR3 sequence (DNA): TGTGCCAGCAGCTCGACAGAGAACACTGAAGCTTTCTTT.

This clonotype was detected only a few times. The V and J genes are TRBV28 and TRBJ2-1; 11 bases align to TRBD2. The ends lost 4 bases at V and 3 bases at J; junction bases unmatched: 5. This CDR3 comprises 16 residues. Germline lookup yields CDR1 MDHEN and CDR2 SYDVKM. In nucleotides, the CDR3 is TGTGCCAGCAGTTCCGGGACTAGCGGTTACTACAATGAGCAGTTCTTC. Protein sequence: CASSSGTSGYYNEQFF. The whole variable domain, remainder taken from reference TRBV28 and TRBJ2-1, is DVKVTQSSRYLVKRTGEKVFLECVQDMDHENMFWYRQDPGLGLRLIYFSYDVKMKEKGDIPEGYSVSREKKERFSLILESASTNQTSMYLCASSSGTSGYYNEQFFGPGTRLTVL.

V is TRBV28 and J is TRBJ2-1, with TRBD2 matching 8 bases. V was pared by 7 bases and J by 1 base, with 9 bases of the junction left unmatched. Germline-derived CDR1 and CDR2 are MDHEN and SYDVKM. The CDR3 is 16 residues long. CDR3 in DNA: TGTGCCAGCAATCTCTTTAGCGGGAATTCCTACAATGAGCAGTTCTTC. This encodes CASNLFSGNSYNEQFF. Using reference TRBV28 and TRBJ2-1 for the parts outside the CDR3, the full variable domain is DVKVTQSSRYLVKRTGEKVFLECVQDMDHENMFWYRQDPGLGLRLIYFSYDVKMKEKGDIPEGYSVSREKKERFSLILESASTNQTSMYLCASNLFSGNSYNEQFFGPGTRLTVL.

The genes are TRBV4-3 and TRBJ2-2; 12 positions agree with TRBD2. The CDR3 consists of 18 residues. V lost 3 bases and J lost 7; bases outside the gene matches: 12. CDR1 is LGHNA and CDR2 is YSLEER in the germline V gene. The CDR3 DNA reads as TGCGCCAGCAGCCAGGCGGTGCGACTAGCGGGAGCGATCGGGGAGCTGTTTTTT. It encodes CASSQAVRLAGAIGELFF.

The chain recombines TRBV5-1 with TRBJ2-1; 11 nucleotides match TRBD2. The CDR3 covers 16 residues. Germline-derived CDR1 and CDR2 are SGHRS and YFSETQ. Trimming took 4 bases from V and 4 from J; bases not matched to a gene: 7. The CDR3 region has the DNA TGCGCCAGCAGCCTCACGGTAGCGGGAGGGTACAATGAGCAGTTCTTC. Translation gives CASSLTVAGGYNEQFF.

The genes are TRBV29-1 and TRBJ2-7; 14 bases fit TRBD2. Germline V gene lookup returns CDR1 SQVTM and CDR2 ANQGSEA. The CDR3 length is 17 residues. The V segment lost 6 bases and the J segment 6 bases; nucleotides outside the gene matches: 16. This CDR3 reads CSVAGTSGSGGYGEQYF. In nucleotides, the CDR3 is TGCAGCGTGGCCGGGACTAGCGGGAGTGGAGGGTATGGCGAGCAGTACTTC.

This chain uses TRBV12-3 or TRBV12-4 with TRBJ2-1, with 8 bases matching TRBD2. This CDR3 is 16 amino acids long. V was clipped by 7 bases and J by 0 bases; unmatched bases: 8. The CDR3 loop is CASNLSGKSSYNEQFF. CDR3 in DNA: TGTGCCAGCAACCTTAGCGGGAAGAGCTCCTACAATGAGCAGTTCTTC.